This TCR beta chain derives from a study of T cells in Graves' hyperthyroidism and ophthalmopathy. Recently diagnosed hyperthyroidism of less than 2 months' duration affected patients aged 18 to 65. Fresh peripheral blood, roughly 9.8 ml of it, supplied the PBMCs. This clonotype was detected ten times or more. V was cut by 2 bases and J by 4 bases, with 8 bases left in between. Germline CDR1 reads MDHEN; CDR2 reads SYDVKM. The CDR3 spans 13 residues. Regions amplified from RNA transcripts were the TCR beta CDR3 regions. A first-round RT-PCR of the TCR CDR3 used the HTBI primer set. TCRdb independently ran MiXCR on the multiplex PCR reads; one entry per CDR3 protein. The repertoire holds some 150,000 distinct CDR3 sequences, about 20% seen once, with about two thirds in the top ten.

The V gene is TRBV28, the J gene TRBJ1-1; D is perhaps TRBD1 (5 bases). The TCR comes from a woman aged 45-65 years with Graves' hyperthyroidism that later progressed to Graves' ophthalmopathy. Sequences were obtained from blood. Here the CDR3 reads CASSLAGPTEAFF. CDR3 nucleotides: TGTGCCAGCAGTTTAGCAGGGCCCACTGAAGCTTTCTTT.